These T cell receptor beta chains were read from a single sample in a study of cytomegalovirus exposure and HLA in healthy donors. The protocol was immunoSEQ multiplex PCR, while the TCRdb copy is restricted to in-frame clones and leaves out a portion. The sample holds 140,000 or so clones, roughly nine tenths seen once. Sequenced material: PBMCs. The receptors derive from a woman aged 18 to 35 in good health and CMV-seropositive. Each CDR3 is given with its conserved first and last residue. Some rows mark clone size as missing; the rest say once, few, many or name a class of expanded clone.

TRBJ1-1 | TRBV4-1 | 16 | NA | CASSPQPLVADTEAFF
TRBJ2-5 | TRBV7-8 | 15 | NA | CASSLVTRDMKTQYF
TRBJ2-3 | TRBV13 | 13 | NA | CASGPLAVDTQYF
TRBJ1-6 | TRBV5-1 | 13 | NA | CASSDGRGAPLHF
TRBJ1-1 | TRBV29-1 | 14 | NA | CSVEDGDRGTEAFF
TRBJ2-5 | TRBV4-2 | 14 | once | CASSPSPSFGTQYF
TRBJ2-7 | TRBV28 | 14 | NA | CASSRDSGSYEQYF
TRBJ2-2 | TRBV7-2 | 18 | NA | CASSLDAGGRARTGELFF
TRBJ1-5 | TRBV6-6 | 15 | NA | CASSLSDRVGQPQHF
TRBJ1-2 | TRBV7-9 | 17 | NA | CASSLEAGRGPGDGYTF
TRBJ1-4 | TRBV4-1 | 15 | NA | CASSQDGGTGQKLFF
TRBJ1-3 | TRBV9 | 16 | NA | CASSDSYRGPGNTIYF
TRBJ1-5 | TRBV27 | 15 | NA | CASSRSGIGGQPQHF